This T cell receptor beta chain was found in a study of T cells in localized non-small cell lung cancer. Study results and caveats: Researchers found a median approximately 55 of the top 100 tumor clones in adjacent lung. Because sequencing included only one region (of the tumor), heterogeneity remains possible. A higher density of T cells in blood coincided with extended overall survival. Uninvolved adjacent lung, not tumor, had the highest T cell clonality.

Method: immunoSEQ multiplex PCR; TCRdb's copy keeps in-frame clones and lacks some. In the table there are 70,000 or so clones, around 84% of which are singletons. Concerning this clone: Its target is not known.

This CDR3 is built from 16 residues. Trimming cost V 7 bases and J 0 bases, with 16 bases left between them. From germline, CDR1 is MNHEY and CDR2 SMNVEV (reference sequence). The receptor's source is a female donor aged 60 or older with stage I lung adenocarcinoma. This chain uses TRBV27 with TRBJ2-1; perhaps TRBD2 as D (5 bases). The sequenced sample was peripheral blood, obtained before any cancer treatment. This chain's CDR3 is CASTSTPGNSYNEQFF. Written as DNA, the CDR3 is TGTGCCAGCACCTCTACCCCCGGGAACTCCTACAATGAGCAGTTCTTC.